Each of the 18 T cell receptor beta chains below was sequenced from the same sample in a study of vaccination effects on CD4 cells after COVID-19. Here immunoSEQ multiplex PCR was the method, and the copy in TCRdb shows in-frame clones only, minus some. The sample lists just under 60,000 clones, roughly three quarters occurring once. What these receptors recognize is not known. Sequencing followed a ViraFEST assay step that expanded antigen-specific CD4+ T cells with viral peptide pools. Subsequent to roughly 10 days of culture, CD4+ T cells were isolated. Participants got two doses of BNT162b2 or mRNA-1273 vaccine. Sequenced here: CD4+ T cells from PBMCs cultured with HCoV-OC43 spike peptides, sampled after COVID-19 vaccination. Documented subset: HCoV-OC43 spike overlapping peptide pool stimulation. These TCRs come from a human donor who received a COVID-19 vaccine.

This chain joins TRBV18 and TRBJ2-7; D is possibly TRBD1 (6 bases). This CDR3 region has 12 residues. V was pared by 1 base and J by 6 bases, with 7 bases between. Germline V gene sequence: CDR1 KGHSH, CDR2 LQKENI. In DNA form, the CDR3 reads TGTGCCAGCTCACCACAGGGGGTCGAGCAGTACGTC. Its translation is CASSPQGVEQYV.

The rearrangement uses TRBV7-8 and TRBJ1-1; unclear D gene. Per germline, CDR1 SGHVS and CDR2 FQNEAQ. V was cut by 2 bases and J by 0 bases, with 10 bases left in between. The CDR3 runs to 15 residues. The CDR3 protein is CASSLLGSMNTEAFF. The CDR3 coding sequence is TGTGCCAGCAGCTTATTGGGAAGTATGAACACTGAAGCTTTCTTT. The full variable domain, in which reference TRBV7-8 and TRBJ1-1 provide the parts outside the CDR3, is GAGVSQSPRYKVAKRGQDVALRCDPISGHVSLFWYQQALGQGPEFLTYFQNEAQLDKSGLPSDRFFAERPEGSVSTLKIQRTQQEDSAVYLCASSLLGSMNTEAFFGQGTRLTVV.

The J gene is TRBJ1-1, the V gene TRBV19; 9 nucleotides align to TRBD1. Germline-derived CDR1 and CDR2 are LNHDA and SQIVND (reference sequence). The CDR3 runs 17 residues. Germline trimming cut 4 bases from V and 9 bases from J; bases unmatched to any gene: 18. The CDR3 DNA sequence: TGTGCCAGTAGTAAGGGGACAGGGTCTTTCAACGTTGCGAAAGCTTTCTTT. It translates to CASSKGTGSFNVAKAFF.

For this clone: Other DNA variants within this sample encode the same CDR3. This chain uses TRBV5-1 with TRBJ1-3; 7 bases are shared with TRBD1. The germline V gene encodes CDR1 SGHRS and CDR2 YFSETQ. The V gene end was trimmed by 3 bases and the J gene end by 2 bases; junction bases not matched to a gene: 2. There are 14 residues in the CDR3. CDR3 nucleotide sequence: TGCGCCAGCAGCTCAACAGGGGCTGGAAACACCATATATTTT. This encodes CASSSTGAGNTIYF.

The rearrangement links TRBV5-1 to TRBJ1-1, with D maybe TRBD1 (6 bases). Trimming cost V 4 bases and J 0 bases, with 10 bases left between them. Germline V CDR1 and CDR2: SGHRS, YFSETQ. The CDR3 covers 14 residues. The CDR3 sequence: CASSEGQMNTEAFF. CDR3 coding DNA: TGCGCCAGCAGCGAAGGACAGATGAACACTGAAGCTTTCTTT.

The CDR3 protein is CASSQELGGGYEQYV. The CDR3 DNA is TGCGCCAGCAGCCAAGAGCTAGGGGGGGGCTACGAGCAGTACGTC. The V call is TRBV4-3, the J call TRBJ2-7, with D maybe TRBD2 (7 bases). The CDR3 covers 15 residues. Germline CDR1 LGHNA, CDR2 YSLEER. The V and J ends lost 0 bases and 3 bases respectively, with 12 bases between them.

This chain joins TRBV24-1 and TRBJ1-2; 10 bases map to TRBD1. The CDR3 consists of 15 residues. Germline V lookup: CDR1 KGHDR, CDR2 SFDVKD. V lost 3 bases and J lost 3; bases outside the gene matches: 3. CDR3 loop: CATSDPGQGDYGYTF. The DNA of the CDR3 is TGTGCCACCAGTGATCCTGGACAGGGGGACTATGGCTACACCTTC.

The chain carries TRBV12-5 and TRBJ2-1, with TRBD2 matching 8 bases. J lost 7 bases, V lost 6 bases, and 8 bases had no gene match. The CDR3 extends over 14 amino acids. Germline V gene data show CDR1 as LGHNT and CDR2 as FRNRAP. The CDR3 sequence: CASGPGGVMNEQFF. DNA for the CDR3: TGTGCTAGTGGCCCCGGGGGGGTTATGAATGAGCAGTTCTTC.

In this sample, this clone turned up a few times. V gene TRBV2 combines with J gene TRBJ1-2, with D possibly being TRBD1 (5 bases). The V gene's germline CDR1 is SNHLY and CDR2 FYNNEI. The CDR3 totals 13 residues. Between the trimmed V and J ends, which lost 8 bases and 1 base, there was a span of 11 bases. DNA for the CDR3: TGTGCCAGCTCGGGGCAGCTTAACTATGGCTACACCTTC. Protein: CASSGQLNYGYTF.

The rearrangement joins TRBV7-2 to TRBJ2-2; 7 positions agree with TRBD1. The CDR3 loop spans 16 amino acids. J was trimmed by 3 bases and V by 5 bases; bases with no gene match: 9. Germline CDR1 and CDR2: SGHTA and FQGNSA. The CDR3 reads CASSPYRGRDTGELFF. DNA for the CDR3: TGTGCCAGCAGCCCGTACAGGGGACGTGACACCGGGGAGCTGTTTTTT.

The chain links TRBV27 to TRBJ2-5, with TRBD2 identical over 7 bases. CDR1 MNHEY and CDR2 SMNVEV come from the germline V gene (reference sequence). Germline trimming cut 5 bases from V and 2 bases from J; bases unmatched to any gene: 8. This CDR3 spans 15 amino acids. CDR3 in amino acids: CASSRRRDYQETQYF. CDR3 nucleotide sequence: TGTGCCAGCAGTCGGCGACGGGACTATCAAGAGACCCAGTACTTC.

This clone occurred once. The chain carries TRBV19 and TRBJ2-2; possibly TRBD1 or TRBD2 for D (6 bases each). Per the germline V gene, CDR1 is LNHDA and CDR2 is SQIVND (reference sequence). The ends were cut back, 6 bases at V and 0 bases at J, with 17 bases in the middle. The CDR3 runs 17 residues. CDR3 in amino acids: CASRKGGPGANTGELFF. The CDR3 nucleotides read TGTGCCAGTAGGAAAGGGGGGCCAGGGGCGAACACCGGGGAGCTGTTTTTT.

This clone appeared a few times. The V call is TRBV18, the J call TRBJ2-7; 7 nucleotides align to TRBD2. This CDR3 is 13 amino acids long. The germline V gene has CDR1 KGHSH and CDR2 LQKENI. Trimming cost V 2 bases and J 2 bases; bases outside gene matches: 0. In DNA form, the CDR3 reads TGTGCCAGCTCACCAGGGAGGGCCTACGAGCAGTACGTC. As protein: CASSPGRAYEQYV.

The chain links TRBV2 to TRBJ1-2; weak D call: TRBD1 (5 bases). Germline lookup yields CDR1 SNHLY and CDR2 FYNNEI. CDR3 length equals 14 residues. V lost 0 bases and J lost 4, with 9 bases in between. The CDR3 DNA follows: TGTGCCAGCAGTGAAGCGCAGGGTAGCTATGGCTACACCTTC. Residues: CASSEAQGSYGYTF.

The V gene is TRBV4-1, the J gene TRBJ2-3, with D tentatively TRBD2 (5 bases). The CDR3 length is 18 residues. Trimming took 2 bases from V and 0 from J, leaving 18 bases between them. The germline CDR1 and CDR2 sequences are MGHRA and YSYEKL. The CDR3 nucleotides read TGCGCCAGCAGCCAATCCTTGCGGGCAGGCCTTAGCACAGATACGCAGTATTTT. Amino acid sequence: CASSQSLRAGLSTDTQYF.

The V gene is TRBV7-3, the J gene TRBJ2-5; a weak D match, TRBD2 (5 bases). The germline CDR1 and CDR2 sequences are SGHTA and FQGTGA. The CDR3 runs 16 residues. The V gene lost 4 bases and the J gene lost 7 bases, with 22 bases spanning the gap. Here the CDR3 reads CASSSTPGPSGGTQYF. The CDR3 coding sequence is TGTGCCAGCAGCTCCACTCCCGGACCCAGCGGAGGGACCCAGTACTTC.

This chain joins TRBV6-1 and TRBJ2-5; D possibly corresponds to TRBD1 (5 bases). Germline values: CDR1 MNHNS, CDR2 SASEGT. V lost 3 bases and J 0 bases, leaving 8 bases between the germline ends. The CDR3 is 14 amino acids. The CDR3 spells CASSDRAYQETQYF. The DNA of the CDR3 is TGTGCCAGCAGTGACAGGGCCTACCAAGAGACCCAGTACTTC.

The V call is TRBV30, the J call TRBJ1-2, with TRBD1 identical over 8 bases. CDR3 length: 15 residues. Germline V gene sequence: CDR1 GTSNPN, CDR2 SVGIG (reference sequence). V dropped 3 bases and J dropped 3; count of bases not matched to a gene: 9. The CDR3 sequence: CAWSIAGGWDYGYTF. The CDR3 region has the DNA TGTGCCTGGAGCATTGCAGGGGGCTGGGACTATGGCTACACCTTC.